The 24 T cell receptor beta chains below come from one sample, sequenced in a study of shared clonotypes between healthy human individuals. Using immunoSEQ multiplex PCR, the repertoire was profiled, and TCRdb retains in-frame clones only, with some absent. The table includes about 1.1 million clones, 77% detected once. The sequenced sample consisted of memory CD4+ T cells from PBMCs. The subset was: CD45RA-negative fraction. The receptors were sampled from a man aged 18 to 30 in good health. Some clones in this sample may be carry-over from other donors' samples.

This sequence joins TRBV4-2 and TRBJ1-2; D gene ambiguous. Per germline, CDR1 LGHNA and CDR2 YNFKEQ. V was cut by 3 bases and J by 8 bases, with 19 bases left in between. This CDR3 has 15 amino acids. The CDR3 bases are TGTGCCAGCAGCCAGTCGAGCCAGCGTCTACCCGGCTACACCTTC. It translates to CASSQSSQRLPGYTF.

The gene calls are TRBV6-6 and TRBJ1-5, with a possible D match to TRBD1 (5 bases). Germline CDR1 and CDR2: MNHNY and SVGAGI (reference sequence). This CDR3 has 16 amino acids. V lost 2 bases, J lost 0 bases, and 11 bases lay in between. The CDR3: CASSYPGEYSNQPQHF. DNA for the CDR3: TGTGCCAGCAGTTACCCGGGGGAATATAGCAATCAGCCCCAGCATTTT.

The V call is TRBV7-9, the J call TRBJ2-2; D gene uncertain. The V end lost 5 bases, the J end lost 0 bases, and 10 bases lay between the germline ends. Germline assignment: CDR1 SEHNR and CDR2 FQNEAQ (reference sequence). This CDR3 comprises 15 residues. CDR3 sequence (DNA): TGTGCCAGCAGCCAACTGAGAGCGAACACCGGGGAGCTGTTTTTT. It translates to CASSQLRANTGELFF.

This clone was observed many times. The J gene is TRBJ2-3, the V gene TRBV20-1, with 8 bases matching TRBD1. V shed 3 bases, J shed 8 bases, and the junction held 1 base outside the gene matches. Germline V lookup: CDR1 DFQATT, CDR2 SNEGSKA (reference sequence). The CDR3 is made up of 11 amino acids. The CDR3 DNA is TGCAGTGCTAGTACAGGGGGTACGCAGTATTTT. Translation gives CSASTGGTQYF.

The chain is built from TRBV25-1 and TRBJ1-2; D is uncertain. The CDR3 consists of 14 residues. Germline CDR1 is MGHDK and CDR2 is SYGVNS. V was trimmed by 4 bases and J by 2 bases, leaving 11 bases between them. The CDR3 DNA reads as TGTGCCAGCAGTGGGGCAGGATGGAACTATGGCTACACCTTC. It specifies CASSGAGWNYGYTF.

V gene TRBV28 combines with J gene TRBJ2-5; the D is unclear. The CDR3 runs to 13 residues. Germline loops: CDR1 MDHEN, CDR2 SYDVKM. Trimming removed 3 bases from V and 10 bases from J, with 15 bases in between. CDR3 residues: CASSLATPKGQYF. The CDR3 coding sequence is TGTGCCAGCAGTTTGGCGACGCCCAAGGGCCAGTACTTC.

This chain connects TRBV2 to TRBJ1-1; 7 bases map to TRBD1. The germline gives CDR1 SNHLY, CDR2 FYNNEI. The CDR3 is 14 amino acids. Losses at the gene ends were 5 bases for V and 4 bases for J; bases not matched to a gene: 7. CDR3 nucleotide sequence: TGTGCCAGCAGTAGAACAGGGGTAAGCACTGAAGCTTTCTTT. It translates to CASSRTGVSTEAFF.

About this clone: Other DNA sequences in the same sample also yield this CDR3. The J gene is TRBJ2-1, the V gene TRBV11-2, with TRBD2 matching over 8 bases. The CDR3 runs 15 residues. After removal of 1 base from V and 1 base from J, the junction contained 0 bases not matched to a gene. CDR1 is SGHAT and CDR2 is FQNNGV in the germline V gene. In DNA form, the CDR3 reads TGTGCCAGCAGCTTAGCGGGAGGGTCCTACAATGAGCAGTTCTTC. Its protein product is CASSLAGGSYNEQFF.

V gene TRBV9 combines with J gene TRBJ2-5, with D perhaps matching TRBD2 (5 bases). Germline assignment: CDR1 SGDLS and CDR2 YYNGEE. The CDR3 runs to 15 residues. The ends were cut back, 6 bases at V and 2 bases at J, with 17 bases in the middle. The CDR3 sequence is CASNPGGSRQETQYF. CDR3 bases: TGTGCCAGCAACCCAGGTGGGAGTAGGCAAGAGACCCAGTACTTC.

The chain is built from TRBV5-6 and TRBJ1-6; possible D gene TRBD1, 5 bases. CDR1 is SGHDT, CDR2 YYEEEE, per germline. This CDR3 contains 15 residues. Trimming took off 0 bases at V and 7 bases at J, with 11 bases between the two ends. The CDR3: CASSLAEGRNSPLHF. For the CDR3, the DNA is TGTGCCAGCAGCTTGGCCGAGGGGCGGAATTCACCCCTCCACTTT.

This clone occurred once. V is TRBV7-2 and J is TRBJ2-5, with 8 nucleotides matching TRBD2. This CDR3 is 15 amino acids long. The V and J ends lost 4 bases and 7 bases, in that order; junction bases with no gene match: 11. Germline V gives CDR1 SGHTA, CDR2 FQGNSA. This CDR3 is CASSSTSGGRGTQYF. The CDR3 bases are TGTGCCAGCAGCTCTACTAGCGGCGGGCGGGGGACCCAGTACTTC.

This clone was counted a single time. The chain is built from TRBV6-1 and TRBJ2-2; weak D call: TRBD1 (5 bases). This CDR3 has 15 amino acids. V dropped 2 bases and J dropped 6 bases, with 13 bases sitting between them. Germline V CDR1 and CDR2: MNHNS, SASEGT. CDR3 amino acids: CASSESPGFAGELFF. The DNA of the CDR3 is TGTGCCAGCAGTGAATCCCCAGGGTTTGCCGGGGAGCTGTTTTTT.

The chain has TRBV5-1 and TRBJ2-3; D not certain. Germline CDR1 reads SGHRS; CDR2 reads YFSETQ. CDR3 length: 17 residues. Trimming removed 5 bases from V and 2 bases from J, with 21 bases in between. The CDR3 reads CASSQTGSTAFTDTQYF. For the CDR3, the DNA is TGCGCCAGCAGTCAGACGGGCAGCACCGCCTTCACAGATACGCAGTATTTT. The whole variable domain, filled in from reference TRBV5-1 and TRBJ2-3, reads KAGVTQTPRYLIKTRGQQVTLSCSPISGHRSVSWYQQTPGQGLQFLFEYFSETQRNKGNFPGRFSGRQFSNSRSEMNVSTLELGDSALYLCASSQTGSTAFTDTQYFGPGTRLTVL.

The V and J genes are TRBV5-1 and TRBJ1-3; D remains ambiguous. This CDR3 has 17 residues. Germline-derived CDR1 and CDR2 are SGHRS and YFSETQ. The germline V and J ends were trimmed by 4 bases and 0 bases, with 17 bases remaining between them. The CDR3: CASSPYLVDSSGNTIYF. CDR3 DNA: TGCGCCAGCAGCCCGTACCTCGTTGATAGCTCTGGAAACACCATATATTTT.

This clone was seen a handful of times. This rearrangement joins TRBV27 to TRBJ2-5; TRBD1 matches 10 bases. The CDR3 is 15 residues long. Trimming took 6 bases from V and 5 from J; bases not matched to a gene: 9. Germline-derived CDR1 and CDR2 are MNHEY and SMNVEV (reference sequence). The CDR3 region has the DNA TGTGCCAGCAGCCAAAGCGGGACAGGGGATGAGACCCAGTACTTC. Its protein product is CASSQSGTGDETQYF.

This clone was detected only a few times. V usage is TRBV5-1 and J usage is TRBJ2-2, with 8 bases that match TRBD2. Germline V gene sequence: CDR1 SGHRS, CDR2 YFSETQ. J lost 2 bases, V lost 5 bases, and 8 bases had no gene match. CDR3 length equals 16 residues. CDR3 DNA: TGCGCCAGCAGTATGTACACTAGCGGTAACACCGGGGAGCTGTTTTTT. This codes for CASSMYTSGNTGELFF.

This CDR3 reads CASSPDRATTHEQYF. DNA of the CDR3: TGTGCCAGTAGCCCAGACAGGGCTACAACCCACGAGCAGTACTTC. The chain employs TRBV19 and TRBJ2-7, with 7 bases lining up with TRBD1. The CDR3 loop spans 15 amino acids. V shed 6 bases and J 5 bases; nucleotides not matched to a gene: 13. The germline gives CDR1 LNHDA, CDR2 SQIVND (reference sequence).

J is TRBJ1-4 and V is TRBV28; tentative D call: TRBD1 (5 bases). This CDR3 is 13 amino acids long. Trimming pared 7 bases from V and 8 bases from J, leaving 14 bases between. Per the germline V gene, CDR1 is MDHEN and CDR2 is SYDVKM. CDR3: CASTGPGQEKLFF. CDR3 nucleotide sequence: TGTGCCAGCACGGGACCCGGCCAGGAAAAACTGTTTTTT.

Regarding this clone: Given a much more abundant clone one base away, this may be a read error. The J gene is TRBJ1-2, the V gene TRBV6-6; 9 bases match TRBD1. Germline lookup yields CDR1 MNHNY and CDR2 SVGAGI (reference sequence). This CDR3 contains 12 residues. Unmatched junction bases numbered 4, after V lost 6 bases and J lost 8 bases. The CDR3 DNA is TGTGCCAGCAGCCCAGGACAGGGGGGCTACACCTTC. Amino acid sequence: CASSPGQGGYTF.

This rearrangement joins TRBV7-2 to TRBJ2-7, with D perhaps matching TRBD2 (5 bases). The V gene lost 8 bases and the J gene lost 1 base, with 9 bases spanning the gap. The CDR3 runs to 12 residues. Germline V gene lookup returns CDR1 SGHTA and CDR2 FQGNSA. Here the CDR3 reads CASGQRSYEQYF. The DNA of the CDR3 is TGTGCCAGCGGTCAGCGGTCCTACGAGCAGTACTTC.

The chain carries TRBV27 and TRBJ2-3; D remains unclear. The CDR3 has 14 amino acids. Trimming cost V 5 bases and J 1 base, with 10 bases left between them. Germline V CDR1 and CDR2: MNHEY, SMNVEV (reference sequence). The CDR3 region is CASSRFGGTDTQYF. CDR3 coding DNA: TGTGCCAGCAGTAGATTTGGTGGCACAGATACGCAGTATTTT.

This chain links TRBV9 with TRBJ1-2; D remains ambiguous. Germline V gene sequence: CDR1 SGDLS, CDR2 YYNGEE. Deletions cut 3 bases from V and 9 bases from J, with 12 bases between. The CDR3 length is 12 residues. The CDR3 spells CASSALRSSYTF. In DNA, the CDR3 is TGTGCCAGCAGCGCCCTCCGTAGTAGCTACACCTTC.

The chain employs TRBV5-1 and TRBJ2-7; TRBD2 matches 10 bases. CDR1 and CDR2 (germline): SGHRS, YFSETQ. V was pared by 6 bases and J by 5 bases, with 5 bases of the junction left unmatched. There are 13 residues in the CDR3. As DNA, the CDR3 is TGCGCCAGCAACTTAGCGGGAGGAGACGAGCAGTACTTC. Translating it yields CASNLAGGDEQYF.

V is TRBV5-5 and J is TRBJ2-4; D is uncertain. The CDR3 contains 13 residues. V lost 3 bases to trimming and J lost 6 bases, with 10 bases between them. CDR1 SGHKS and CDR2 YYEKEE come from the germline V gene (reference sequence). The CDR3 spells CASSSSLLNIQYF. The CDR3 nucleotides are TGTGCCAGCAGCTCAAGTCTCCTAAACATTCAGTACTTC.